This T cell receptor beta chain originates from a study of blood T cell repertoires in COVID-19. Generated by immunoSEQ multiplex PCR, the TCRdb table keeps only in-frame clones and is missing some. The sample gives 350,000 or so clones, around nine tenths of which show up once; 3.9% is in the top ten. The Seattle patients, enrolled during active infection, were followed longitudinally. Germline V lookup: CDR1 GTSNPN, CDR2 SVGIG (reference sequence). The V gene lost 8 bases and the J gene lost 7 bases, with 21 bases spanning the gap. The CDR3 loop spans 13 amino acids. The chain combines TRBV30 with TRBJ2-7; perhaps TRBD1 as D (5 bases). This clonotype was sampled from a woman in her fifties or sixties with COVID-19, enrolled during active disease. What was sequenced was peripheral blood. The CDR3 DNA is TGTGCCACTACTCCCAGGGAAACGAGGGAGCAGTACTTC. Its protein is CATTPRETREQYF.